These T cell receptor beta chains were read from a single sample in a study of blood T cell repertoires in COVID-19. The data were produced by immunoSEQ multiplex PCR, yet TCRdb's version contains in-frame clones alone and is incomplete. The sample has approximately 110,000 clones; roughly 80% are singletons. Sequencing was carried out using peripheral blood. The receptors derive from an older woman with acute or convalescent COVID-19. The CDR3 runs from the conserved cysteine through the conserved F or W. D genes are given only for firm matches. Expanded clones get a size class; other rows say once, few or many, or leave the size out.

D gene	V gene	clone size	CDR3 length	J gene	CDR3 protein	CDR3 DNA
NA	TRBV18	once	12	TRBJ2-2	CASSQPAGELFF	TGTGCCAGCTCACAGCCGGCCGGGGAGCTGTTTTTT
NA	TRBV19	NA	18	TRBJ2-6	CASSIGQGRSSGANVLTF	TGTGCCAGTAGTATCGGGCAGGGGCGAAGCTCTGGGGCCAACGTCCTGACTTTC
NA	TRBV30	NA	12	TRBJ1-5	CAWSLGNQPQHF	TGTGCCTGGAGTCTAGGCAATCAGCCCCAGCATTTT
NA	TRBV6-5	NA	12	TRBJ2-7	CASSIGSYEQYF	TGTGCCAGCTCCATTGGCAGCTACGAGCAGTACTTC
TRBD2	TRBV28	NA	20	TRBJ2-7	CASSPLRGSGGPHSSYEQYF	TGTGCCAGCAGTCCCCTCAGGGGTAGCGGGGGTCCCCATAGCTCCTACGAGCAGTACTTC
TRBD1	TRBV6-5	once	13	TRBJ1-2	CASSPDRAYGYTF	TGTGCCAGCAGTCCCGACAGGGCTTATGGCTACACCTTC
TRBD1	TRBV9	NA	17	TRBJ1-3	CASSPGGGSSYGNTIYF	TGTGCCAGCAGCCCAGGGGGAGGATCGTCTTATGGAAACACCATATATTTT
TRBD2	TRBV5-1	NA	16	TRBJ2-5	CASSFGLADRQETQYF	TGCGCCAGCAGCTTCGGGCTAGCGGACCGCCAAGAGACCCAGTACTTC
NA	TRBV7-8	NA	14	TRBJ1-2	CASSLGGEHYGYTF	TGTGCCAGCAGCTTAGGGGGGGAACATTATGGCTACACCTTC
TRBD1	TRBV5-6	NA	16	TRBJ1-6	CASAAKTPGGNSPLHF	TGTGCCAGCGCCGCTAAAACACCAGGGGGAAATTCACCCCTCCACTTT
NA	TRBV7-8	NA	15	TRBJ1-1	CASSHPKLRGTEAFF	TGTGCCAGCAGCCACCCGAAACTTCGAGGCACTGAAGCTTTCTTT
TRBD1	TRBV7-2	NA	16	TRBJ1-5	CASSLGTGVGNQPQHF	TGTGCCAGCAGCTTAGGGACAGGGGTCGGAAATCAGCCCCAGCATTTT
NA	TRBV18	NA	15	TRBJ1-5	CANSPTTGPNQPQHF	TGTGCCAACTCACCTACGACAGGCCCCAATCAGCCCCAGCATTTT
NA	TRBV6-2/TRBV6-3	NA	13	TRBJ1-5	CASSPTGNQPQHF	TGTGCCAGCAGCCCAACAGGGAATCAGCCCCAGCATTTT
NA	TRBV29-1	NA	12	TRBJ2-5	CSVVAGEETQYF	TGCAGCGTTGTCGCAGGGGAAGAGACCCAGTACTTC
NA	TRBV5-6	NA	14	TRBJ1-2	CASNVDQLTSGYTF	TGTGCCAGCAATGTCGATCAGCTAACTAGTGGCTACACCTTC